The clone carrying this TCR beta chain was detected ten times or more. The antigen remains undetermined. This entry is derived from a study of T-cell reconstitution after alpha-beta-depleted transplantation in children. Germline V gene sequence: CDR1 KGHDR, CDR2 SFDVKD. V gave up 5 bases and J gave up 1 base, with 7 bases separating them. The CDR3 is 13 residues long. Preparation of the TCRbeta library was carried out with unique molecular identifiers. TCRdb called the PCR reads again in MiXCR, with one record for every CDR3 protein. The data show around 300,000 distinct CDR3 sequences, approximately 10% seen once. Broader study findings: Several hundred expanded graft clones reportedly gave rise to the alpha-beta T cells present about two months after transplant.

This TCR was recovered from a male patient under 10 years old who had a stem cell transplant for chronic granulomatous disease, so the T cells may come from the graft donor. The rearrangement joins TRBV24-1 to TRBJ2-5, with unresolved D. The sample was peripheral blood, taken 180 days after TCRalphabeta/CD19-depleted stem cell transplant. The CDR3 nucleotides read TGTGCCACCAGTGTTGATTTCCAAGAGACCCAGTACTTC. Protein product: CATSVDFQETQYF.